This T cell receptor (beta chain) was profiled in a study of response to subunit inactivated influenza vaccine. Overall study results and limits: Authors suggested few new T cells are recruited by each seasonal influenza vaccination.

Using its own MiXCR run on the RT-PCR reads, TCRdb lists one record per CDR3 protein. The repertoire consists of 750,000 to 850,000 distinct CDR3 sequences, with under 20% occurring once and the leading ten covering about a tenth. This CDR3 has 15 residues. Germline loops: CDR1 SGHDT, CDR2 YYEEEE. The V and J ends lost 1 base and 0 bases respectively, with 9 bases between them. This clonotype was observed a few times. No antigen is known for it. The chain employs TRBV5-6 and TRBJ2-3, with D possibly being TRBD1 (5 bases). This specimen consisted of PBMCs from blood, obtained about 5 days after vaccination. The receptor was isolated from a man between 50 and 59 years old who received an inactivated influenza vaccine. CDR3 protein: CASSLSPGSTDTQYF. The CDR3 DNA reads TGTGCCAGCAGCTTGAGTCCAGGGAGCACAGATACGCAGTATTTT.